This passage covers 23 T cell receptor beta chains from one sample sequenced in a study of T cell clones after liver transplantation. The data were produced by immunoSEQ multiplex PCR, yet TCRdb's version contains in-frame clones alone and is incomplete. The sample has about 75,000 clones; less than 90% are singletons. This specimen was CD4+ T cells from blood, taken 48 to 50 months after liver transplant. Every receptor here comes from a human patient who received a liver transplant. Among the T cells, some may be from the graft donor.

Here the CDR3 reads CASSATDVSYEQYF. The CDR3 region has the DNA TGTGCCAGCAGCGCGACAGATGTATCCTACGAGCAGTACTTC. The rearrangement uses TRBV9 and TRBJ2-7; tentative D call: TRBD1 (5 bases). This CDR3 contains 14 residues. Germline V gene lookup returns CDR1 SGDLS and CDR2 YYNGEE. V was cut by 3 bases and J by 1 base, with 11 bases left in between.

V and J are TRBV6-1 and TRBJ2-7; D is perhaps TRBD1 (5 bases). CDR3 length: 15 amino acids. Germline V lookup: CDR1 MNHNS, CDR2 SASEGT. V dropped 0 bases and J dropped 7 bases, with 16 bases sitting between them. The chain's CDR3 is CASSEALQGSWEQYF. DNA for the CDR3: TGTGCCAGCAGTGAAGCGCTTCAGGGCTCCTGGGAGCAGTACTTC.

CDR3 bases: TGTGCCATCGCGGGACAGGGAAGTTCTGGGGCCAACGTCCTGACTTTC. As protein: CAIAGQGSSGANVLTF. J is TRBJ2-6 and V is TRBV10-3, with TRBD1 matching 9 bases. The length of the CDR3 is 16 residues. V was pared by 8 bases and J by 1 base, with 6 bases of the junction left unmatched. Germline V gene sequence: CDR1 ENHRY, CDR2 SYGVKD.

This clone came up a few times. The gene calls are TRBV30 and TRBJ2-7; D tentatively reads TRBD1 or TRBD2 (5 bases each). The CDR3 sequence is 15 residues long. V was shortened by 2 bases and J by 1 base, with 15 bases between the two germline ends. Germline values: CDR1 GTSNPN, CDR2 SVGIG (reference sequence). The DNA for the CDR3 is TGTGCCTGGAGTCGAGGCAGGGACGGTTCCTACGAGCAGTACTTC. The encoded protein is CAWSRGRDGSYEQYF. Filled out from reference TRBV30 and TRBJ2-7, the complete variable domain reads SQTIHQWPATLVQPVGSPLSLECTVEGTSNPNLYWYRQAAGRGLQLLFYSVGIGQISSEVPQNLSASRPQDRQFILSSKKLLLSDSGFYLCAWSRGRDGSYEQYFGPGTRLTVT.

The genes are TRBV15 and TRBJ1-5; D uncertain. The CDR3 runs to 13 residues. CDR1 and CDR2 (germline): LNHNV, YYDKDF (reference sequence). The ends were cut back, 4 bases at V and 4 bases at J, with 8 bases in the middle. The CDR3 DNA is TGTGCCACCAGCAAGGGCCAAAATCAGCCCCAGCATTTT. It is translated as CATSKGQNQPQHF. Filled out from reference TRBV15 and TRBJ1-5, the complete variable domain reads DAMVIQNPRYQVTQFGKPVTLSCSQTLNHNVMYWYQQKSSQAPKLLFHYYDKDFNNEADTPDNFQSRRPNTSFCFLDIRSPGLGDTAMYLCATSKGQNQPQHFGDGTRLSIL.

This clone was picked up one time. The CDR3 spells CASSLDGLAGELFF. CDR3 nucleotides: TGTGCCAGCAGCTTAGACGGACTCGCCGGGGAGCTGTTTTTT. The rearrangement joins TRBV11-3 to TRBJ2-2; tentative D call: TRBD2 (5 bases). V shed 0 bases and J shed 6 bases, with 8 bases lying between them. Germline CDR1 is SGHNT and CDR2 is YENEEA. This CDR3 is built from 14 residues. Full variable domain (missing parts from reference TRBV11-3 and TRBJ2-2): EAGVVQSPRYKIIEKKQPVAFWCNPISGHNTLYWYLQNLGQGPELLIRYENEEAVDDSQLPKDRFSAERLKGVDSTLKIQPAELGDSAVYLCASSLDGLAGELFFGEGSRLTVL.

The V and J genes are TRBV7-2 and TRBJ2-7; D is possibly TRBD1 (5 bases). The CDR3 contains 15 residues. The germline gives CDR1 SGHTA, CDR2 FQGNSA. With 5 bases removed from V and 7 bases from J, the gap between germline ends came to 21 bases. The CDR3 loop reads CASSLDNSILWEQYF. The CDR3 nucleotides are TGTGCCAGCAGCCTGGACAACAGTATTTTGTGGGAGCAGTACTTC.

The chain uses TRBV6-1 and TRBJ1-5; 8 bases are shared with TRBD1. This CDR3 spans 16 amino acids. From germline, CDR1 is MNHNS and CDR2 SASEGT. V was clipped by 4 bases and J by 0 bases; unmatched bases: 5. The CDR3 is CASSGDRGTSNQPQHF. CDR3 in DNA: TGTGCCAGCAGTGGAGACAGGGGTACTAGCAATCAGCCCCAGCATTTT.

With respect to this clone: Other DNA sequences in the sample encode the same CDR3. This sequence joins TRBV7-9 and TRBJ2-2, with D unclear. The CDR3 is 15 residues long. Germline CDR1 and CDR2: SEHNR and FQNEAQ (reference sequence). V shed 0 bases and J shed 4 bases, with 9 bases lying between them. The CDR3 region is CASSLAGSATGELFF. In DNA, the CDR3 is TGTGCCAGCAGCTTAGCCGGGTCGGCCACCGGGGAGCTGTTTTTT.

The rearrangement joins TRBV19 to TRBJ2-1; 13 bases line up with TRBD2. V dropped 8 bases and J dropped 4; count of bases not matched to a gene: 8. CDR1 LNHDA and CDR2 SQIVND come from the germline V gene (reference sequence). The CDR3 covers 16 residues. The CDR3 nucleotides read TGTGCCAGTTCGACGACTAGCGGGAGGAAATACAATGAGCAGTTCTTC. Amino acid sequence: CASSTTSGRKYNEQFF.

Here the CDR3 reads CASSLEGTSRIQFF. The CDR3 DNA reads TGCGCCAGCAGCTTGGAAGGGACTAGCAGAATTCAGTTCTTC. The rearrangement uses TRBV5-1 and TRBJ2-1, with 9 bases identical to TRBD2. The germline CDR1 and CDR2 sequences are SGHRS and YFSETQ. With V trimmed by 0 bases and J by 13 bases, 8 bases remained unmatched. The CDR3 contains 14 residues.

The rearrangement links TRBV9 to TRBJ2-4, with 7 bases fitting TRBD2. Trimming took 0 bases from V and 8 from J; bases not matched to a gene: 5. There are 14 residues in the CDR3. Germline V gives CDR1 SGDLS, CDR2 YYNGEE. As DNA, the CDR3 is TGTGCCAGCAGCGTAGACGGCGGGAGAGACATTCAGTACTTC. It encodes CASSVDGGRDIQYF.

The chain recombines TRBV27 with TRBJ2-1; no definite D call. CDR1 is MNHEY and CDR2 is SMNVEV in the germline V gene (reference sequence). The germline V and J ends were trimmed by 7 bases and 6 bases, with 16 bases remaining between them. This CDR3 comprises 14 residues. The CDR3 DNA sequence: TGTGCCAGCACCTCCCCGTGGCCCTCCAATGAGCAGTTCTTC. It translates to CASTSPWPSNEQFF.

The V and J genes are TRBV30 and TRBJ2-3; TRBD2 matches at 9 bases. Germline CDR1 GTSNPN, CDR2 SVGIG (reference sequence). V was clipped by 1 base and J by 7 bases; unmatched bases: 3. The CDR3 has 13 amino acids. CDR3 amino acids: CAWSESGRNTQYF. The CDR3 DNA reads TGTGCCTGGAGTGAAAGCGGGAGGAATACGCAGTATTTT.

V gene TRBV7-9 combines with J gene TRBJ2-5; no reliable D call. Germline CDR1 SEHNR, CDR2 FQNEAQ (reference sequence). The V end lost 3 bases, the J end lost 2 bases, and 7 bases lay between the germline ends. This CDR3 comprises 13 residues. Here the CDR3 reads CASSLTAQETQYF. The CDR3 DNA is TGTGCCAGCAGCTTGACGGCACAAGAGACCCAGTACTTC.

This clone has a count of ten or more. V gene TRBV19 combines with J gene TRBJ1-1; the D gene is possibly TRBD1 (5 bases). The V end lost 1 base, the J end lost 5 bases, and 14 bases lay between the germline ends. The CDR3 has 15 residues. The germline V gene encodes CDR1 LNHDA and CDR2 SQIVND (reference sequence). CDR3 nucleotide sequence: TGTGCCAGTAGTATAGCTTCGGGGGGTGCGACTGAAGCTTTCTTT. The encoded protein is CASSIASGGATEAFF. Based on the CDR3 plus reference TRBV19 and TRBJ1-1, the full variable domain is DGGITQSPKYLFRKEGQNVTLSCEQNLNHDAMYWYRQDPGQGLRLIYYSQIVNDFQKGDIAEGYSVSREKKESFPLTVTSAQKNPTAFYLCASSIASGGATEAFFGQGTRLTVV.

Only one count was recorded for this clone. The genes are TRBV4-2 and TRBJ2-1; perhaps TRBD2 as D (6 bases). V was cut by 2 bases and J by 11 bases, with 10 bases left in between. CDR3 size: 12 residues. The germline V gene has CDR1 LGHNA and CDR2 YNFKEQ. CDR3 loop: CASSQSRGKQFF. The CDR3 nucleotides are TGTGCCAGCAGCCAATCGCGGGGAAAGCAGTTCTTC.

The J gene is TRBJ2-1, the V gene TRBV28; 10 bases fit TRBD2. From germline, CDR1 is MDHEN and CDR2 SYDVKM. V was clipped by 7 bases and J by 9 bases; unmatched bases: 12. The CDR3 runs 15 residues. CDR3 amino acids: CASTPGTSAITEQFF. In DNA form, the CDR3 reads TGTGCCAGCACCCCGGGGACTAGCGCGATCACTGAGCAGTTCTTC. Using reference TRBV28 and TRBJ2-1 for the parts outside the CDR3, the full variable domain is DVKVTQSSRYLVKRTGEKVFLECVQDMDHENMFWYRQDPGLGLRLIYFSYDVKMKEKGDIPEGYSVSREKKERFSLILESASTNQTSMYLCASTPGTSAITEQFFGPGTRLTVL.

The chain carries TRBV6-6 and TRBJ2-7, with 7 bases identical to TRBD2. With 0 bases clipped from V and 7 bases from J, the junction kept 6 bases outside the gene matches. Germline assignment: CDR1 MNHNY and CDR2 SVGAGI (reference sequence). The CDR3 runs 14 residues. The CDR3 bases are TGTGCCAGCAGTTACTCGGGTAGGGAGGGGGAGCAGTACTTC. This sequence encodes CASSYSGREGEQYF.

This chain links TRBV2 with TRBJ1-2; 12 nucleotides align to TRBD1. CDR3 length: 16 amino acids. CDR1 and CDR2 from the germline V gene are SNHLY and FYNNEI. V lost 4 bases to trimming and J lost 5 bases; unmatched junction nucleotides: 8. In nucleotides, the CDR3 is TGTGCCAGCAGTGGGGTGGGACAGGGGGCTTGGTATGGCTACACCTTC. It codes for CASSGVGQGAWYGYTF.

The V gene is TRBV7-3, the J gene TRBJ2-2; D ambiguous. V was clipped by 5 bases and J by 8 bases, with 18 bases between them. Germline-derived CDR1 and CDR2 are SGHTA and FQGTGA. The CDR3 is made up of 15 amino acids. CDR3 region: CASSPLVRPFGELFF. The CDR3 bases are TGTGCCAGCAGCCCCCTCGTTAGGCCATTTGGGGAGCTGTTTTTT. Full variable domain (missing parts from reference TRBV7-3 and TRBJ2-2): GAGVSQTPSNKVTEKGKYVELRCDPISGHTALYWYRQSLGQGPEFLIYFQGTGAADDSGLPNDRFFAVRPEGSVSTLKIQRTERGDSAVYLCASSPLVRPFGELFFGEGSRLTVL.

The CDR3 nucleotides read TGTGCCAGCTTTACGTGGGCCAATGAAAAACTGTTTTTT. Protein: CASFTWANEKLFF. V gene TRBV28 combines with J gene TRBJ1-4; D unclear. The V gene's germline CDR1 is MDHEN and CDR2 SYDVKM. This CDR3 comprises 13 residues. With 8 bases removed from V and 5 bases from J, the gap between germline ends came to 12 bases.

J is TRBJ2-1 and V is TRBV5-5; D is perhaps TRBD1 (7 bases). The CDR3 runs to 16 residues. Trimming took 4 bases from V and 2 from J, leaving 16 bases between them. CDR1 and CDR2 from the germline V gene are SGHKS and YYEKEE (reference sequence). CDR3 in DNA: TGTGCCAGCAGCCTGGAACCAGGGGGGACCTACAATGAGCAGTTCTTC. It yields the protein CASSLEPGGTYNEQFF. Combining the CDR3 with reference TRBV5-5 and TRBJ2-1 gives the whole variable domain DAGVTQSPTHLIKTRGQQVTLRCSPISGHKSVSWYQQVLGQGPQFIFQYYEKEERGRGNFPDRFSARQFPNYSSELNVNALLLGDSALYLCASSLEPGGTYNEQFFGPGTRLTVL.